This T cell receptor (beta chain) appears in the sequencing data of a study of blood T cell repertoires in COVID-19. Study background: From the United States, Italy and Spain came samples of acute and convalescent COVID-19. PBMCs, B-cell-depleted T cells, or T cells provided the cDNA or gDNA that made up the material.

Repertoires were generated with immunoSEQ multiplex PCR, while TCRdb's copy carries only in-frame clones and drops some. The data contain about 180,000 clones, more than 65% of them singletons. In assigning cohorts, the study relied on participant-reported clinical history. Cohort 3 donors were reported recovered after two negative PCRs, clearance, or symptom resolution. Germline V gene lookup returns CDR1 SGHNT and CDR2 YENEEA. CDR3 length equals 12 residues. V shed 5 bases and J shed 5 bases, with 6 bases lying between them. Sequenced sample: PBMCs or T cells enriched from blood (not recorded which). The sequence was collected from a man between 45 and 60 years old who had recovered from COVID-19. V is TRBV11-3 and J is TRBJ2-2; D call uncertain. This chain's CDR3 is CASSPATGELFF. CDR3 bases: TGTGCCAGCAGCCCCGCGACCGGGGAGCTGTTTTTT.